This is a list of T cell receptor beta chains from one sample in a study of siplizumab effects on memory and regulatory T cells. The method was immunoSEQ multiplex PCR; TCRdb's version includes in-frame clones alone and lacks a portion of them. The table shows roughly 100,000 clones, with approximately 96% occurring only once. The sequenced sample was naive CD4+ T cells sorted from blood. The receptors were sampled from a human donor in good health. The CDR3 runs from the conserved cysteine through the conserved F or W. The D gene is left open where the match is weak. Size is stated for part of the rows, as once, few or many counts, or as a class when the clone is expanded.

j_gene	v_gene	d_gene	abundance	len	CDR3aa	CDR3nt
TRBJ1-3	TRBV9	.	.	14	CASSSQGAGNTIYF	TGTGCCAGCAGCTCTCAGGGAGCTGGAAACACCATATATTTT
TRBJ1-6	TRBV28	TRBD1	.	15	CASGLGGQGTSPLHF	TGTGCCAGCGGACTAGGTGGACAGGGGACTTCACCCCTCCACTTT
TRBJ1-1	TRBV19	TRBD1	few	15	CASRIPGQGSTEAFF	TGTGCCAGTAGAATCCCGGGACAGGGTAGCACTGAAGCTTTCTTT
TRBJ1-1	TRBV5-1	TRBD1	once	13	CASSSDREPEAFF	TGCGCCAGCAGCTCCGACAGGGAACCTGAAGCTTTCTTT
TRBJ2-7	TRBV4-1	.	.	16	CASSQVMRGSSYEQYF	TGCGCCAGCAGCCAAGTAATGCGCGGCAGCTCCTACGAGCAGTACTTC
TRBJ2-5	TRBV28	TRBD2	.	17	CASSFGLAGGFIETQYF	TGTGCCAGCAGTTTCGGACTAGCGGGGGGTTTTATAGAGACCCAGTACTTC
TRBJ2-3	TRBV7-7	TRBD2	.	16	CASSLGLAGFTDTQYF	TGTGCCAGCAGCTTAGGTCTAGCGGGGTTTACAGATACGCAGTATTTT
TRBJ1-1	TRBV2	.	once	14	CASSDGGANTEAFF	TGTGCCAGCAGTGATGGGGGGGCAAACACTGAAGCTTTCTTT
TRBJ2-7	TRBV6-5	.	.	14	CASSYHGRDYEQYF	TGTGCCAGCAGTTACCACGGAAGGGACTACGAGCAGTACTTC
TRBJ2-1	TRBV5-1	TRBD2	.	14	CASSEGLGSGEQFF	TGCGCCAGCAGCGAGGGACTAGGGTCGGGTGAGCAGTTCTTC
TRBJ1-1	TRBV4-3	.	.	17	CASSQDRLLGVHTEAFF	TGCGCCAGCAGCCAAGATCGGTTGCTCGGGGTGCACACTGAAGCTTTCTTT
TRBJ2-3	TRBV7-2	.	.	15	CASSLAQTGTDTQYF	TGTGCCAGCAGCTTAGCCCAGACTGGCACAGATACGCAGTATTTT
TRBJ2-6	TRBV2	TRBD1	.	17	CASSPDRGSSGANVLTF	TGTGCCAGCAGCCCGGACAGGGGGAGCTCTGGGGCCAACGTCCTGACTTTC
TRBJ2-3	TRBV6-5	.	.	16	CASSLSLYPNTDTQYF	TGTGCCAGCAGTTTATCTCTCTATCCAAACACAGATACGCAGTATTTT
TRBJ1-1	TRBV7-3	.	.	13	CASSLTAPTEAFF	TGTGCCAGCAGCTTAACTGCGCCCACTGAAGCTTTCTTT
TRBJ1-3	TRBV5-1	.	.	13	CASSLSPGNTIYF	TGCGCCAGCAGCTTGTCTCCAGGAAACACCATATATTTT
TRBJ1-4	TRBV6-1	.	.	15	CASSERQGFGVKLFF	TGTGCCAGCAGTGAAAGGCAGGGGTTCGGGGTAAAACTGTTTTTT
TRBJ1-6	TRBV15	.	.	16	CATSRDFLARDSPLHF	TGTGCCACCAGCAGAGATTTTTTGGCGAGGGATTCACCCCTCCACTTT
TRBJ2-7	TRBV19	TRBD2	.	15	CASTPVIGGAGEQYF	TGTGCCAGTACCCCCGTAATCGGGGGGGCCGGCGAGCAGTACTTC
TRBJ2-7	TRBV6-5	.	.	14	CASSYSPGTYEQYF	TGTGCCAGCAGTTACTCTCCAGGAACCTACGAGCAGTACTTC
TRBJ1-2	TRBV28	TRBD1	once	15	CASSMDGTGIYGYTF	TGTGCCAGCAGTATGGATGGGACAGGGATTTACGGCTACACCTTC
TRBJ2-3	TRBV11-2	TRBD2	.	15	CASSRRGGAADTQYF	TGTGCCAGCAGCCGTCGGGGGGGGGCGGCAGATACGCAGTATTTT
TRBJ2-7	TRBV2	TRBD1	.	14	CASKEDRASYEQYF	TGTGCCAGCAAGGAAGACAGGGCCTCCTACGAGCAGTACTTC
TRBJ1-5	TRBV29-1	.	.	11	CSVEGPQPQHF	TGCAGCGTTGAAGGGCCTCAGCCCCAGCATTTT
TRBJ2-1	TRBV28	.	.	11	CASSQPGVEFF	TGTGCCAGCAGTCAACCGGGGGTTGAGTTCTTC
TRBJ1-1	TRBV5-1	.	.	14	CASSLAMENTEAFF	TGCGCCAGCAGCTTGGCCATGGAGAACACTGAAGCTTTCTTT
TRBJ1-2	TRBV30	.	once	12	CAWSRGAFGYTF	TGTGCCTGGAGTAGAGGGGCGTTTGGCTACACCTTC
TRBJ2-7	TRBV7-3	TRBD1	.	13	CASSLDGTVEQYF	TGTGCCAGCAGCTTAGATGGGACAGTCGAGCAGTACTTC
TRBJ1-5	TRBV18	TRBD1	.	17	CASSPNQRTGVNQPQHF	TGTGCCAGCTCACCAAATCAGAGGACAGGGGTAAATCAGCCCCAGCATTTT
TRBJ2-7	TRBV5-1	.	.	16	CASSLDLGKKHYEQYF	TGCGCCAGCAGCTTGGATTTGGGGAAAAAGCACTACGAGCAGTACTTC
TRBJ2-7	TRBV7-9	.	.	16	CASSLNAGTAGSEQYF	TGTGCCAGCAGCTTAAACGCCGGGACCGCCGGCAGCGAGCAGTACTTC
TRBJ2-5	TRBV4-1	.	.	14	CASSQARSQETQYF	TGCGCCAGCAGCCAAGCCAGGTCCCAAGAGACCCAGTACTTC
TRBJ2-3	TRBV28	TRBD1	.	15	CASSEPGQSTDTQYF	TGTGCCAGCAGTGAACCGGGACAGAGCACAGATACGCAGTATTTT
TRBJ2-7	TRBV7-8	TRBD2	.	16	CASSLRTSGGAYEQYF	TGTGCCAGCAGCTTACGGACTAGCGGGGGGGCCTACGAGCAGTACTTC
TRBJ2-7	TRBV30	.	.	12	CAWSEGGPEQYF	TGTGCCTGGAGTGAGGGGGGGCCTGAGCAGTACTTC
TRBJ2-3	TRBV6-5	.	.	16	CASSYLRSGGTDTQYF	TGTGCCAGCAGTTACTTGAGGAGCGGAGGCACAGATACGCAGTATTTT
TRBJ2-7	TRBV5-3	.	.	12	CDPGCLCYEQYF	TGCGACCCCGGCTGTTTATGCTACGAGCAGTACTTC
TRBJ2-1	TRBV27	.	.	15	CASSLWQGTRNEQFF	TGTGCCAGCAGTTTATGGCAGGGGACACGGAATGAGCAGTTCTTC
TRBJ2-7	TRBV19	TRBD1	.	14	CASSTSRQGYEQYF	TGTGCCAGTAGTACATCAAGACAGGGCTACGAGCAGTACTTC
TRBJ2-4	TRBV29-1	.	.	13	CSVLVLAKNIQYF	TGCAGCGTTTTGGTCCTAGCCAAAAACATTCAGTACTTC
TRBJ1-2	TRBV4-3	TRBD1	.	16	CASSQGTGPGGYGYTF	TGCGCCAGCAGCCAGGGGACAGGCCCCGGGGGGTATGGCTACACCTTC
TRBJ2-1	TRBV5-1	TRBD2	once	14	CASEASGGVNEQFF	TGCGCCAGCGAGGCTAGCGGGGGTGTAAATGAGCAGTTCTTC
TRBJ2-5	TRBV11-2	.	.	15	CASSSVGGVGETQYF	TGTGCCAGCAGCTCAGTCGGCGGGGTAGGAGAGACCCAGTACTTC
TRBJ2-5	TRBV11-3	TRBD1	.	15	CASSGGQGAWETQYF	TGTGCCAGCAGCGGAGGACAGGGGGCTTGGGAGACCCAGTACTTC
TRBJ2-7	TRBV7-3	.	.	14	CASSLSGASYEQYF	TGTGCCAGCAGCCTATCCGGGGCGTCCTACGAGCAGTACTTC
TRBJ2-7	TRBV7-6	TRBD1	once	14	CASSLGDSSYEQYF	TGTGCCAGCAGCTTAGGGGACAGCTCCTACGAGCAGTACTTC
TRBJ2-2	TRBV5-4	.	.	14	CASSLGPNTGELFF	TGTGCCAGCAGCTTGGGACCCAACACCGGGGAGCTGTTTTTT
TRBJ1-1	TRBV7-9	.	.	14	CASSASAGRTEAFF	TGTGCCAGCAGCGCGTCCGCGGGGCGCACTGAAGCTTTCTTT
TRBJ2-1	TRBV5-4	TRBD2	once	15	CASSSPLAVGHEQFF	TGTGCCAGCAGCTCTCCCCTAGCGGTAGGACATGAGCAGTTCTTC